This is a list of T cell receptor beta chains from one sample in a study of early T cells in non-severe SARS-CoV-2 infection. Using its own MiXCR run on the 5' RACE reads, TCRdb lists one record per CDR3 protein. This sample has roughly 66,000 distinct CDR3 sequences; over 8% occur once, and the top ten carry approximately 3%. The source material was whole blood. The receptor set was obtained from an adult who was a healthcare worker with PCR-confirmed SARS-CoV-2 infection or an uninfected control (not recorded which). Both conserved end residues are part of each CDR3. The D gene is left open where the match is weak. Size is omitted from some rows. Given values are once, few, many or a class for expanded clones.

clone_size | j_call | v_call | d_call | cdr3_aa | cdr3_nt
few | TRBJ2-7 | TRBV27 | NA | CASSFVESYEQYF | TGTGCCAGCAGTTTCGTTGAGTCCTACGAGCAGTACTTC
NA | TRBJ2-1 | TRBV12-5 | NA | CASGLEEAGYNEQFF | TGTGCTAGTGGTTTAGAGGAAGCGGGCTACAATGAGCAGTTCTTC
few | TRBJ1-4 | TRBV6-6 | NA | CASSYEGRNNEKLFF | TGTGCCAGCAGTTACGAGGGGAGAAATAATGAAAAACTGTTTTTT
many | TRBJ1-2 | TRBV18 | TRBD1 | CASSPVQGNRAYGYTF | TGTGCCAGCTCACCGGTACAGGGGAATCGGGCCTATGGCTACACCTTC
many | TRBJ2-7 | TRBV18 | NA | CASSLEGLYEQYF | TGTGCCAGCTCACTCGAGGGGCTCTACGAGCAGTACTTC
NA | TRBJ2-5 | TRBV19 | NA | CASSPGWYQETQYF | TGTGCCAGTAGCCCCGGCTGGTACCAAGAGACCCAGTACTTC
NA | TRBJ2-1 | TRBV5-1 | TRBD1 | CASSFGQGPINEQFF | TGCGCCAGCAGCTTTGGACAGGGGCCGATTAATGAGCAGTTCTTC
NA | TRBJ2-1 | TRBV20-1 | TRBD2 | CSARDPLAGVNEQFF | TGCAGTGCTAGAGACCCACTAGCGGGAGTGAATGAGCAGTTCTTC
many | TRBJ2-7 | TRBV5-1 | NA | CASSLGNRGGDYEQYF | TGCGCCAGCAGCTTGGGGAACAGGGGAGGCGACTACGAGCAGTACTTC
few | TRBJ1-2 | TRBV12-3/TRBV12-4 | TRBD1 | CASRSSGTAYGYTF | TGTGCCAGCAGGTCCTCGGGGACAGCTTATGGCTACACCTTC
few | TRBJ2-7 | TRBV18 | NA | CAGPPGLGAYEQYF | TGTGCCGGTCCACCGGGACTGGGGGCCTACGAGCAGTACTTC
NA | TRBJ1-1 | TRBV24-1 | NA | CATTQSTVNTEAFF | TGTGCCACCACACAGAGCACTGTGAACACTGAAGCTTTCTTT
few | TRBJ2-5 | TRBV7-2 | NA | CASSYRTGREETQYF | TGTGCCAGCAGCTATCGGACAGGGAGGGAGGAGACCCAGTACTTC
NA | TRBJ2-7 | TRBV28 | TRBD2 | CASSLSGAGEQYF | TGTGCCAGCAGTTTAAGCGGGGCAGGCGAGCAGTACTTC
NA | TRBJ1-2 | TRBV7-9 | NA | CASRLVPQGYYGYTF | TGTGCCAGCAGGCTGGTACCACAGGGCTACTATGGCTACACCTTC
few | TRBJ2-1 | TRBV6-2/TRBV6-3 | TRBD2 | CASSRGLEVSEQFF | TGTGCCAGCAGTAGGGGACTAGAGGTTTCGGAGCAGTTCTTC
few | TRBJ2-1 | TRBV4-3 | TRBD2 | CASSQDIASGSFYEQFF | TGCGCCAGCAGCCAAGATATTGCTAGCGGGAGTTTCTATGAGCAGTTCTTC
NA | TRBJ2-7 | TRBV14 | TRBD1 | CASSHPGGRYEQYF | TGTGCCAGCAGTCACCCAGGGGGCCGCTATGAGCAGTACTTC
many | TRBJ2-7 | TRBV11-1 | NA | CASSLRLAYEQYF | TGTGCCAGCAGCTTACGCCTAGCCTACGAGCAGTACTTC
few | TRBJ2-5 | TRBV7-2 | NA | CASSLDRLGAETQYF | TGTGCCAGCAGCTTAGACAGACTAGGGGCGGAGACCCAGTACTTC
many | TRBJ2-7 | TRBV6-5 | NA | CASSYGGPSRRYEQYF | TGTGCCAGCAGTTACGGGGGACCCTCCCGGAGGTACGAGCAGTACTTC
many | TRBJ2-1 | TRBV6-6 | TRBD2 | CASSYSSSGSQNEQFF | TGTGCCAGCAGTTACTCGAGCAGCGGGAGTCAGAATGAGCAGTTCTTC
many | TRBJ1-3 | TRBV5-5 | NA | CASSLYPSGNTIYF | TGTGCCAGCAGCTTGTACCCCTCTGGAAACACCATATATTTT
few | TRBJ2-7 | TRBV20-1 | TRBD2 | CSASGRVSYEQYF | TGCAGTGCTAGCGGGAGGGTCTCCTACGAGCAGTACTTC
many | TRBJ2-7 | TRBV18 | NA | CASSSDGRAYEQYF | TGTGCCAGCTCGTCCGATGGTCGAGCCTACGAGCAGTACTTC
NA | TRBJ2-3 | TRBV3-1 | NA | CASSQVDRGRGGTDTQYF | TGTGCCAGCAGCCAGGTTGACAGAGGGAGAGGGGGCACAGATACGCAGTATTTT
few | TRBJ2-3 | TRBV7-2 | NA | CASSFDGTVTDTQYF | TGTGCCAGCAGCTTCGACGGCACTGTCACAGATACGCAGTATTTT
few | TRBJ2-7 | TRBV20-1 | TRBD1 | CSASPVLGTAYSYEQYF | TGCAGTGCTAGTCCGGTATTAGGGACAGCCTACTCCTACGAGCAGTACTTC
many | TRBJ2-2 | TRBV6-4 | NA | CASSDSDNTGELFF | TGTGCCAGCAGTGACTCGGACAACACCGGGGAGCTGTTTTTT
NA | TRBJ2-2 | TRBV2 | TRBD2 | CASSLRSGTQPGELFF | TGTGCCAGCAGCCTCCGTAGCGGGACCCAACCTGGGGAGCTGTTTTTT
many | TRBJ1-2 | TRBV12-3/TRBV12-4 | NA | CASSSQTGPTPYGYTF | TGTGCCAGCAGTTCACAGACGGGACCAACGCCCTATGGCTACACCTTC
NA | TRBJ2-2 | TRBV6-6 | NA | CASSYSAEETGELFF | TGTGCCAGCAGTTACTCGGCGGAAGAGACCGGGGAGCTGTTTTTT
few | TRBJ2-1 | TRBV6-5 | NA | CASSYGAGGDYEQFF | TGTGCCAGCAGTTACGGGGCCGGGGGCGACTATGAGCAGTTCTTC
NA | TRBJ2-7 | TRBV11-3 | NA | CASSFTRVAEQYF | TGTGCCAGCAGCTTCACTCGGGTCGCCGAGCAGTACTTC
few | TRBJ2-1 | TRBV6-2/TRBV6-3 | NA | CASSYSNGVYNEQFF | TGTGCCAGCAGTTACTCGAACGGGGTCTACAATGAGCAGTTCTTC
many | TRBJ2-7 | TRBV15 | NA | CATSREQGPLYEQYF | TGTGCCACCAGCAGAGAACAGGGCCCCCTCTACGAGCAGTACTTC
many | TRBJ2-7 | TRBV29-1 | NA | CSVMGSYEQYF | TGCAGCGTTATGGGGAGCTACGAGCAGTACTTC
many | TRBJ2-7 | TRBV4-1 | TRBD1 | CASSYPGRDRTYEQYF | TGCGCCAGCAGCTACCCCGGTCGGGACAGAACCTACGAGCAGTACTTC